Listed below are T cell receptor beta chains from one sample, sequenced in a study of blood T cell repertoires in COVID-19. Generated by immunoSEQ multiplex PCR, the TCRdb table keeps only in-frame clones and is missing some. The repertoire has about 170,000 clones, roughly 84% of them found once; the top ten carry 2.6%. The specimen was peripheral blood. These receptors were taken from a human donor with acute or convalescent COVID-19. The donor label of this sample is uncertain. CDR3s include the opening cysteine and the closing phenylalanine or tryptophan. The D gene is left open where the match is weak. Size tells how often a clone was seen (once, few, many) or the class of an expanded clone, and some rows leave it out.

size,V,J,D,DNA,CDR3
NA,TRBV2,TRBJ1-1,TRBD1,TGTGCCAGCAGTCCTAACGACAGGGGGAAGGTAGCTTTCTTT,CASSPNDRGKVAFF
NA,TRBV7-8,TRBJ2-5,NA,TGTGCCAGCAGCTTAGGCAACAGGGCCCTTCAAGAGACCCAGTACTTC,CASSLGNRALQETQYF
NA,TRBV6-5,TRBJ2-6,NA,TGTGCCGCAACGGCAGGGATTGGGGCCAACGTCCTGACTTTC,CAATAGIGANVLTF
NA,TRBV3-1/TRBV3-2,TRBJ2-7,NA,TGTGCCAGCAGCCAAGACTATTCGCCCCCCTACGAGCAGTACTTC,CASSQDYSPPYEQYF
NA,TRBV29-1,TRBJ1-5,NA,TGCAGCGTTGGACATTACAATCAGCCCCAGCATTTT,CSVGHYNQPQHF
NA,TRBV3-1/TRBV3-2,TRBJ2-1,TRBD1,TGTGCCAGCAGCCAAGAGGACAGGGGGCGTGTCAATGAGCAGTTCTTC,CASSQEDRGRVNEQFF
NA,TRBV5-1,TRBJ1-6,NA,TGCGCCAGCAGCTTGGAGGGGGGGCTCAATAATTCACCCCTCCACTTT,CASSLEGGLNNSPLHF
NA,TRBV19,TRBJ2-1,TRBD2,TGTGCCAGTAGCCTGGAGACTAGCGGGAGTTATAAGTTCTTC,CASSLETSGSYKFF
NA,TRBV28,TRBJ2-6,NA,TGTGCCAGCAGGATTACCGGGTCCCCTGGGGCCAACGTCCTGACTTTC,CASRITGSPGANVLTF
NA,TRBV7-9,TRBJ2-2,TRBD2,TGTGCCAGCAGGCCCACTAGCGTTACCGGGGAGCTGTTTTTT,CASRPTSVTGELFF
NA,TRBV2,TRBJ2-3,TRBD2,TGTGCCAGCAGGTTACTAGCGGGGGAAAACACAGATACGCAGTATTTT,CASRLLAGENTDTQYF
NA,TRBV19,TRBJ1-2,NA,TGTGCCACTCAGAGCCCGGGGACAAATCTTAACTATGGCTACACCTTC,CATQSPGTNLNYGYTF
NA,TRBV5-1,TRBJ2-3,TRBD2,TGCGCCAGCAGCTTGGGGAGGGCGGGGGAAGATACGCAGTATTTT,CASSLGRAGEDTQYF
NA,TRBV19,TRBJ2-1,TRBD2,TGTGCCAGTACCCTAGCGGGCACCTACAATGAGCAGTTCTTC,CASTLAGTYNEQFF
NA,TRBV5-1,TRBJ2-2,NA,TGCGCCAGCAGCTTCTCGGGTTCTGTCGCCGGGGAGCTGTTTTTT,CASSFSGSVAGELFF
NA,TRBV6-5,TRBJ2-3,NA,TGTGCCAGCAGCCAGACAGGAGATACGCAGTATTTT,CASSQTGDTQYF
NA,TRBV19,TRBJ2-4,TRBD2,TGTGCCAGTAGTATGGGACTAGGGGGGGTGGACAAAAACATTCAGTACTTC,CASSMGLGGVDKNIQYF
NA,TRBV11-2,TRBJ2-1,NA,TGTGCCAGCAGCCAACTTAGACAGGACAATGAGCAGTTCTTC,CASSQLRQDNEQFF
NA,TRBV11-2,TRBJ1-1,TRBD1,TGTGCCAGCAGCGTGACAGGGAAGAACACTGAAGCTTTCTTT,CASSVTGKNTEAFF
NA,TRBV19,TRBJ2-3,NA,TGTGCCAGTAGTCTGGAGGGGAGCACAGATACGCAGTATTTT,CASSLEGSTDTQYF
NA,TRBV18,TRBJ1-1,TRBD1,TGTGCCAGCTCACCGACAGGGGGGAACACTGAAGCTTTCTTT,CASSPTGGNTEAFF
few,TRBV5-4,TRBJ2-2,TRBD2,TGTGCCAGCAGCCCGAGGCGGGGGGTTACCCCCGGGGAGCTGTTTTTT,CASSPRRGVTPGELFF
NA,TRBV7-3,TRBJ2-7,NA,TGTGCCAGCAGCTTAACCCCCGGGTCAAGGTACGAGCAGTACTTC,CASSLTPGSRYEQYF
NA,TRBV6-6,TRBJ2-1,TRBD2,TGTGCCAGCGAACGACTAGCGGGAGGGCCAGAGAATGAGCAGTTCTTC,CASERLAGGPENEQFF
NA,TRBV6-5,TRBJ2-5,TRBD1,TGTGCCGTCCGGGGACAGGGGCCAACGTCGGGGACCCAGTACTTC,CAVRGQGPTSGTQYF
NA,TRBV27,TRBJ1-2,NA,TGTGCCAGCGCCTCCATGGTAACCGGGAGTGAGAGCTATGGCTACACCTTC,CASASMVTGSESYGYTF
few,TRBV6-5,TRBJ1-2,NA,TGTGCCAGCCGCCTAAGAGGGAGGGATGGCTACACCTTC,CASRLRGRDGYTF
NA,TRBV3-1/TRBV3-2,TRBJ1-4,TRBD1,TGTGCCAGCAGCCCGCTCGGACAGGGCTCTGAAAAACTGTTTTTT,CASSPLGQGSEKLFF
NA,TRBV19,TRBJ2-1,TRBD2,TGTGCCAGTAGTCTCCCCCAAGCGGGGGCCGACAATGAGCAGTTCTTC,CASSLPQAGADNEQFF
NA,TRBV5-1,TRBJ2-4,TRBD1,TGCGCCAGCAGCTCGGGACAGGCTGGCCGGAGCAACATTCAGTACTTC,CASSSGQAGRSNIQYF
few,TRBV28,TRBJ1-2,TRBD1,TGTGCCAGCAGTGTCAGGGGGAACTATGGCTACACCTTC,CASSVRGNYGYTF
NA,TRBV5-1,TRBJ1-6,NA,TGCGCCAGCAGCCTCGCCCAGGGAAATTCACCCCTCCACTTT,CASSLAQGNSPLHF
NA,TRBV6-2/TRBV6-3,TRBJ2-1,TRBD2,TGTGCCAGCAGTACCGGGACTAGCGGGCCGGGGAGAGAGCAGTTCTTC,CASSTGTSGPGREQFF
NA,TRBV28,TRBJ1-6,NA,TGTGCCAGCAGGTCGGCTGTGGCCGGGGTCCCCTCCCTCCACTTT,CASRSAVAGVPSLHF
NA,TRBV7-9,TRBJ1-3,NA,TGTGCCGGGGGGGCGGCTTCCGGAAACACCATATATTTT,CAGGAASGNTIYF
once,TRBV19,TRBJ2-2,TRBD1,TGTGCCAGTGGGGGACAGACCGGGGAGCTGTTTTTT,CASGGQTGELFF
NA,TRBV6-4,TRBJ2-1,TRBD2,TGTGCCAGCAGTGAACCGACTAGCGGGAGGGTCGACCTCAATGAGCAGTTCTTC,CASSEPTSGRVDLNEQFF
many,TRBV28,TRBJ2-5,NA,TGTGCCAGCAGCGGACAGAAAGAGACCCAGTACTTC,CASSGQKETQYF